Listed here are 4 T cell receptor beta chains from one sample, sequenced in a study of cytomegalovirus exposure and HLA in healthy donors. Generated by immunoSEQ multiplex PCR, the TCRdb table keeps only in-frame clones and is missing some. This sample has 80,000 to 95,000 clones, with approximately 96% found just once. The material sequenced was PBMCs. The source is a woman younger than 30 in good health and CMV-seronegative.

The V and J genes are TRBV10-2 and TRBJ1-3; TRBD1 matches 7 bases. J gave up 0 bases and V 0 bases, and 2 bases lay outside the gene matches. CDR3 length equals 16 residues. Germline V gene data show CDR1 as WSHSY and CDR2 as SAAADI. The CDR3 DNA is TGCGCCAGCAGTGAGTCGACAGGGATCTCTGGAAACACCATATATTTT. Its translation: CASSESTGISGNTIYF.

The chain combines TRBV27 with TRBJ2-7; D is unclear. This CDR3 spans 14 amino acids. V lost 8 bases and J 3 bases, leaving 17 bases between the germline ends. Germline V CDR1 and CDR2: MNHEY, SMNVEV (reference sequence). As DNA, the CDR3 is TGTGCCAGCCATGCGTCCAACTCTTACTACGAGCAGTACTTC. It specifies CASHASNSYYEQYF.

The chain carries TRBV15 and TRBJ1-1; TRBD1 might be the D (6 bases). V lost 0 bases and J lost 7, with 15 bases in between. This CDR3 contains 15 residues. Looked up from germline, CDR1 is LNHNV and CDR2 is YYDKDF (reference sequence). CDR3 loop: CATSRDRTGMSEAFF. CDR3 DNA: TGTGCCACCAGCAGAGATCGAACAGGGATGAGTGAAGCTTTCTTT.

The V and J genes are TRBV19 and TRBJ1-5; a possible D gene is TRBD1 (6 bases). V gave up 6 bases and J gave up 6 bases, with 15 bases separating them. Per germline, CDR1 LNHDA and CDR2 SQIVND (reference sequence). This CDR3 has 14 amino acids. The CDR3 protein is CASRGDNRPQPQHF. CDR3 bases: TGTGCCAGTAGGGGGGACAATAGACCTCAGCCCCAGCATTTT.